This T cell receptor (beta chain) derives from a study of tumor-infiltrating lymphocytes in oesophageal squamous cell carcinoma. Deletions cut 5 bases from V and 2 bases from J, with 14 bases between. This CDR3 comprises 15 residues. CDR1 is SGHVS and CDR2 is FNYEAQ in the germline V gene. Using its own MiXCR run on the PCR reads, TCRdb lists one record per CDR3 protein. The sample contains roughly 10,000 distinct CDR3 sequences, 58% of which appear only once. The sample consisted of esophageal tumor tissue. This clonotype was sampled from a female donor with esophageal squamous cell carcinoma. The rearrangement joins TRBV7-6 to TRBJ2-3, with a weak D call TRBD1 (6 bases). The CDR3 spells CASSLQGLSTDTQYF. The CDR3 nucleotides read TGTGCCAGCAGCCTACAGGGCCTCTCCACAGATACGCAGTATTTT. Combining the CDR3 with reference TRBV7-6 and TRBJ2-3 gives the whole variable domain GAGVSQSPRYKVTKRGQDVALRCDPISGHVSLYWYRQALGQGPEFLTYFNYEAQQDKSGLPNDRFSAERPEGSISTLTIQRTEQRDSAMYRCASSLQGLSTDTQYFGPGTRLTVL.